One and the same sample provided the 12 T cell receptor beta chains below, sequenced in a study of control samples from healthy donors and cancer patients. Sequencing was performed with immunoSEQ multiplex PCR; in TCRdb, only in-frame clones are kept and a portion is missing. The sample records under 200,000 clones, 91% being singletons. Sample: blood. Receptors were obtained from a woman in her twenties or thirties in good health.

This chain joins TRBV5-4 and TRBJ1-2; no clear D gene. Trimming shortened V by 0 bases and J by 3 bases, and 6 bases separated the two germline ends. Germline V lookup: CDR1 SGHNT, CDR2 YYREEE (reference sequence). This CDR3 contains 13 residues. The CDR3 reads CASSLGSHYGYTF. DNA for the CDR3: TGTGCCAGCAGCTTGGGCAGTCACTATGGCTACACCTTC.

The V call is TRBV9, the J call TRBJ1-5, with D possibly matching TRBD1 (6 bases). Trimming stripped 4 bases from V and 3 bases from J, with 8 bases between. From germline, CDR1 is SGDLS and CDR2 YYNGEE. CDR3 length: 13 residues. The CDR3 sequence is CASSRTANQPQHF. The CDR3 nucleotides are TGTGCCAGCAGCAGGACAGCCAATCAGCCCCAGCATTTT.

This clone was seen once. The gene calls are TRBV4-2 and TRBJ1-1; 12 nucleotides match TRBD1. Germline V lookup: CDR1 LGHNA, CDR2 YNFKEQ. The CDR3 loop spans 16 amino acids. The trim removed 5 bases at V and 3 bases at J, leaving 7 bases unmatched. CDR3 coding DNA: TGTGCCAGCAGCGGGGGGACAGGGGGCACCGACACTGAAGCTTTCTTT. This sequence encodes CASSGGTGGTDTEAFF.

The genes are TRBV7-9 and TRBJ1-2; 11 nucleotides agree with TRBD1. Germline V gene sequence: CDR1 SEHNR, CDR2 FQNEAQ (reference sequence). This CDR3 spans 14 amino acids. Germline trimming cut 4 bases from V and 7 bases from J; bases unmatched to any gene: 5. The CDR3, as DNA: TGTGCCAGCAGCTACGGACAGGGGGCTACTGGCTACACCTTC. Its protein is CASSYGQGATGYTF.

The rearrangement joins TRBV30 to TRBJ1-2, with D possibly being TRBD1 (6 bases). With 2 bases removed from V and 5 bases from J, the gap between germline ends came to 12 bases. The CDR3 consists of 13 residues. Germline loops: CDR1 GTSNPN, CDR2 SVGIG (reference sequence). CDR3 bases: TGTGCCTGGAGTACAGGGAGTGTGTATGGCTACACCTTC. This codes for CAWSTGSVYGYTF.

The V call is TRBV18, the J call TRBJ2-6; 12 bases are a match to TRBD2. There are 18 residues in the CDR3. Germline V gives CDR1 KGHSH, CDR2 LQKENI. Unmatched junction bases numbered 7, after V lost 3 bases and J lost 4 bases. In nucleotides, the CDR3 is TGTGCCAGCTCACCCCGACTAGCGGGAGTAATAGGGGCCAACGTCCTGACTTTC. This sequence encodes CASSPRLAGVIGANVLTF.

This sequence joins TRBV7-2 and TRBJ1-2, with TRBD1 identical over 11 bases. The V segment lost 4 bases and the J segment 7 bases; nucleotides outside the gene matches: 11. Germline V gives CDR1 SGHTA, CDR2 FQGNSA. This CDR3 is built from 16 residues. CDR3 nucleotide sequence: TGTGCCAGCAGCTCCCCACGGACAGGGGGCGCAGGTGGCTACACCTTC. Translating gives CASSSPRTGGAGGYTF.

The gene calls are TRBV5-8 and TRBJ1-5; 9 bases agree with TRBD1. The CDR3 contains 15 residues. Per the germline V gene, CDR1 is SGHTS and CDR2 is YDEGEE. With V trimmed by 4 bases and J by 4 bases, 6 bases remained unmatched. The CDR3 bases are TGTGCCAGCAGCAGAGACAGGGGGGGGAATCAGCCCCAGCATTTT. This codes for CASSRDRGGNQPQHF.

This clone was picked up one time. The rearrangement joins TRBV11-1 to TRBJ2-3, with TRBD2 as a possible D gene (5 bases). Trimming removed 6 bases from V and 7 bases from J, with 11 bases in between. Per the germline V gene, CDR1 is SGHAT and CDR2 is FQDESV (reference sequence). The CDR3 covers 12 residues. The CDR3 DNA follows: TGTGCCAGCAGAACCACGGGATATACGCAGTATTTT. Residues: CASRTTGYTQYF.

The chain is built from TRBV2 and TRBJ1-2, with 7 bases that match TRBD1. The V and J ends lost 4 bases and 4 bases, in that order; junction bases with no gene match: 6. This CDR3 has 14 amino acids. Germline assignment: CDR1 SNHLY and CDR2 FYNNEI. The CDR3 sequence: CASSVTGRTYGYTF. The CDR3 DNA is TGTGCCAGCAGTGTGACAGGGAGGACCTATGGCTACACCTTC.

CDR3 DNA: TGTGCCAGCATGGGGACACGAAATGAAAAACTGTTTTTT. Translation: CASMGTRNEKLFF. The J gene is TRBJ1-4, the V gene TRBV21-1; TRBD1, the D gene given by the table, was not confirmed from the DNA. TRBV21-1 is flagged as a pseudogene. The CDR3 runs to 13 residues.

V usage is TRBV4-1 and J usage is TRBJ1-5; D gene ambiguous. CDR1 and CDR2 from the germline V gene are MGHRA and YSYEKL. The germline V and J ends were trimmed by 1 base and 3 bases, with 7 bases remaining between them. The CDR3 has 14 residues. CDR3 bases: TGCGCCAGCAGCCAAGTAGGATACAATCAGCCCCAGCATTTT. The encoded protein is CASSQVGYNQPQHF.